One and the same sample provided the 8 T cell receptor beta chains below, sequenced in a study of cytomegalovirus exposure and HLA in healthy donors. With 60 Vbeta and 13 Jbeta primers, the PCR was carried out. Here immunoSEQ multiplex PCR was the method, and the copy in TCRdb shows in-frame clones only, minus some. Of 90,000 to 120,000 clones listed, roughly a tenth were seen once; the top ten hold under 6.5%. Sequenced sample: PBMCs. The receptors come from a man in his forties in good health and CMV-seropositive.

This clone was detected a few times. The V and J genes are TRBV6-5 and TRBJ1-2; TRBD1 matches at 8 bases. The length of the CDR3 is 15 residues. In germline, CDR1 is MNHEY, CDR2 SVGAGI. V gave up 0 bases and J gave up 8 bases; unmatched junction bases: 8. In nucleotides, the CDR3 is TGTGCCAGCAGTTACTCGGACAGGGCCAACAACGGCTACACCTTC. Protein product: CASSYSDRANNGYTF.

This clone was detected a few times. The chain carries TRBV7-3 and TRBJ2-1; weak D call: TRBD2 (6 bases). The V and J ends lost 8 bases and 0 bases respectively, with 11 bases between them. CDR1 and CDR2 from the germline V gene are SGHTA and FQGTGA. The CDR3 is made up of 14 amino acids. CDR3 amino acids: CASARRDSYNEQFF. CDR3 coding DNA: TGTGCCAGCGCGAGGCGGGACTCCTACAATGAGCAGTTCTTC.

The sample holds a few counts of this clone. The CDR3 nucleotides are TGTGCCAGCAGCCCCCGGACAGGGGGCCCCGCGGGTGGCGAGCAGTACTTC. Translating gives CASSPRTGGPAGGEQYF. This chain uses TRBV9 with TRBJ2-7; 11 nucleotides match TRBD1. Germline-derived CDR1 and CDR2 are SGDLS and YYNGEE. The CDR3 has 17 amino acids. Unmatched junction bases numbered 15, after V lost 4 bases and J lost 6 bases.

This clone has only a few counts. V gene TRBV9 combines with J gene TRBJ2-1; TRBD2 agrees at 10 bases. The CDR3 totals 15 residues. Trimming at V came to 4 bases and at J to 6 bases, leaving 7 bases not matched to a gene. The V gene's germline CDR1 is SGDLS and CDR2 YYNGEE. The CDR3 DNA is TGTGCCAGCAGCCCTCTAGCGGGAGAGAGCAATGAGCAGTTCTTC. It yields the protein CASSPLAGESNEQFF.

The rearrangement uses TRBV11-1 and TRBJ2-5, with 7 bases identical to TRBD1. CDR1 and CDR2 (germline): SGHAT, FQDESV (reference sequence). The CDR3 spans 14 residues. Trimming took 5 bases from V and 2 from J; bases not matched to a gene: 5. CDR3 DNA sequence: TGTGCCAGCAGCGTTGGGACAGTACAAGAGACCCAGTACTTC. This encodes CASSVGTVQETQYF.

The chain is built from TRBV10-3 and TRBJ2-7; a weak D match, TRBD1 (6 bases). V lost 2 bases, J lost 4 bases, and 15 bases lay in between. Germline-derived CDR1 and CDR2 are ENHRY and SYGVKD. The CDR3 is 15 residues long. CDR3 bases: TGTGCCATCAGTGAGGAGGAGACAGGTGGGTACGAGCAGTACTTC. Its translation is CAISEEETGGYEQYF.

This clone was picked up a small number of times. The chain is built from TRBV7-9 and TRBJ2-7, with TRBD2 identical over 13 bases. The CDR3 is 17 residues long. CDR1 is SEHNR and CDR2 is FQNEAQ in the germline V gene (reference sequence). With V trimmed by 7 bases and J by 0 bases, 9 bases remained unmatched. In DNA form, the CDR3 reads TGTGCCAGCACCCTAGGGACTAGCGGGACTAGCTCCTACGAGCAGTACTTC. As protein: CASTLGTSGTSSYEQYF.

This clone was counted between two and nine times. The chain employs TRBV25-1 and TRBJ2-7; the match to TRBD1 covers 8 bases. Germline V gene lookup returns CDR1 MGHDK and CDR2 SYGVNS. V was pared by 2 bases and J by 0 bases, with 3 bases of the junction left unmatched. The CDR3 covers 15 residues. The CDR3 here is CASSERQGHSYEQYF. In DNA, the CDR3 is TGTGCCAGCAGTGAACGACAGGGGCACTCCTACGAGCAGTACTTC.